This TCR beta chain was sequenced during a study of cytomegalovirus exposure and HLA in healthy donors. The V gene lost 5 bases and the J gene lost 4 bases, with 14 bases spanning the gap. Germline lookup yields CDR1 SGHTA and CDR2 FQGTGA. CDR3 length: 14 residues. PCR involved 60 Vbeta and 13 Jbeta primers. The data were produced by immunoSEQ multiplex PCR, yet TCRdb's version contains in-frame clones alone and is incomplete. The sample consists of over 30,000 clones, around 83% of them appearing once. The chain recombines TRBV7-3 with TRBJ1-1, with D possibly matching TRBD1 (6 bases). The TCR comes from a woman younger than 30 in good health and CMV-seronegative. Specimen: PBMCs. The CDR3 protein is CASSDQGRGTEAFF. The CDR3 DNA follows: TGTGCCAGCAGCGACCAGGGGCGAGGCACTGAAGCTTTCTTT. Based on the CDR3 plus reference TRBV7-3 and TRBJ1-1, the full variable domain is GAGVSQTPSNKVTEKGKYVELRCDPISGHTALYWYRQSLGQGPEFLIYFQGTGAADDSGLPNDRFFAVRPEGSVSTLKIQRTERGDSAVYLCASSDQGRGTEAFFGQGTRLTVV.